A single T cell receptor (beta chain) is shown here with its context. Its antigen is undetermined. In the PCR, 60 Vbeta and 13 Jbeta primers were used. Only in-frame clones appear in the TCRdb table, and some are missing; sequencing was by immunoSEQ multiplex PCR. Among about 140,000 clones, more than 60% were seen once, and the ten largest hold about 1.7%. The entry originates in a study of cytomegalovirus exposure and HLA in healthy donors. General study points: A few CMV-associated chains proved CMV antigen-specific in vitro. A link between a missense DCLRE1C variant and TCR beta V- and J-gene trimming emerged from a later analysis. The study reported that TCR beta sequences accurately predicted HLA-A and HLA-B alleles in most subjects. As a later analysis revealed, most CMV-associated TCR beta chains appeared HLA-restricted.

Sample: PBMCs. The TCR originated in a female donor in good health and CMV-seronegative.

The CDR3 here is CASSLGTGRFQSYEQYF. CDR3 in DNA: TGTGCCAGCAGCTTGGGGACAGGGAGATTTCAGTCCTACGAGCAGTACTTC. The chain links TRBV7-6 to TRBJ2-5; 9 nucleotides align to TRBD1. The J call may be mistaken, given a closer DNA end match to TRBJ2-7. Per germline, CDR1 SGHVS and CDR2 FNYEAQ. The CDR3 length is 17 residues.